This is a list of T cell receptor beta chains from one sample in a study of T-cell reconstitution after alpha-beta-depleted transplantation in children. TCRdb independently ran MiXCR on the PCR reads; one entry per CDR3 protein. In the table there are under 850,000 distinct CDR3 sequences, 10% to 15% of which are singletons. The material was PBMCs, obtained before TCRalphabeta/CD19-depleted stem cell transplant. The receptors were sampled from a girl aged 2 to 9 with congenital amegakaryocytic thrombocytopenia, due to receive a stem cell transplant. The CDR3 runs from the conserved cysteine through the conserved F or W. The order of the fields is CDR3 protein, CDR3 DNA, V gene, J gene, D gene, clone size. A D gene is named only where the DNA matches it firmly. The listing skips clone size in some rows; elsewhere it reads once, few, many or a size class.

CDR3: CSVRGSGRAAGNEQFF; DNA: TGCAGCGTACGGGGTAGCGGGAGGGCGGCGGGTAATGAGCAGTTCTTC; V: TRBV20-1; J: TRBJ2-1; D: TRBD2; size: many
CDR3: CASSEFGKTNTGELFF; DNA: TGTGCCAGCAGTGAATTCGGCAAGACGAACACCGGGGAGCTGTTTTTT; V: TRBV25-1; J: TRBJ2-2; D: -; size: many
CDR3: CASSLRFGGTSALIETQYF; DNA: TGCGCCAGCAGCCTCCGGTTTGGGGGTACTAGCGCCCTTATCGAGACCCAGTACTTC; V: TRBV4-1; J: TRBJ2-5; D: TRBD2; size: -
CDR3: CASSPQGAANYGYTF; DNA: TGTGCCAGCTCCCCTCAGGGGGCAGCTAACTATGGCTACACCTTC; V: TRBV9; J: TRBJ1-2; D: TRBD1; size: many
CDR3: CATSRDRDLAGNTIYF; DNA: TGTGCCACCAGCAGAGATCGGGATCTGGCTGGAAACACCATATATTTT; V: TRBV15; J: TRBJ1-3; D: -; size: -
CDR3: CASSDSGRGSNQPQHF; DNA: TGTGCCAGCAGTGATAGTGGGAGGGGCAGCAATCAGCCCCAGCATTTT; V: TRBV6-1; J: TRBJ1-5; D: -; size: few
CDR3: CASSESGRGAQYF; DNA: TGCGCCAGCAGTGAATCAGGGCGCGGGGCCCAGTACTTC; V: TRBV10-1; J: TRBJ2-5; D: -; size: many
CDR3: CASVPSGANVLTF; DNA: TGTGCCAGCGTACCCTCTGGGGCCAACGTCCTGACTTTC; V: TRBV12-3/TRBV12-4; J: TRBJ2-6; D: -; size: many
CDR3: CAISETDTQYF; DNA: TGTGCCATCAGTGAGACAGATACGCAGTATTTT; V: TRBV10-3; J: TRBJ2-3; D: -; size: many
CDR3: CSARKGWGRERPDTQYF; DNA: TGCAGTGCTAGAAAAGGATGGGGGCGGGAGCGACCCGATACGCAGTATTTT; V: TRBV20-1; J: TRBJ2-3; D: -; size: many
CDR3: CASSLVYREGGNEQFF; DNA: TGCGCCAGCAGCTTGGTATATCGGGAGGGCGGGAATGAGCAGTTCTTC; V: TRBV5-1; J: TRBJ2-1; D: TRBD2; size: many
CDR3: CAISVSPGTGGVGTEAFF; DNA: TGTGCCATCAGTGTATCCCCAGGGACAGGGGGGGTAGGGACTGAAGCTTTCTTT; V: TRBV10-3; J: TRBJ1-1; D: TRBD1; size: many
CDR3: CSARPGLAGAGAKNIQYF; DNA: TGCAGTGCTAGACCGGGACTAGCGGGAGCCGGGGCCAAAAACATTCAGTACTTC; V: TRBV20-1; J: TRBJ2-4; D: TRBD2; size: few
CDR3: CASSHIGGFDTQYF; DNA: TGCGCCAGCAGCCACATCGGAGGTTTCGATACGCAGTATTTT; V: TRBV4-1; J: TRBJ2-3; D: -; size: many
CDR3: CASSIVGIGAVSYNEQFF; DNA: TGTGCCAGCAGCATAGTAGGGATTGGGGCGGTCTCCTACAATGAGCAGTTCTTC; V: TRBV7-8; J: TRBJ2-1; D: -; size: few
CDR3: CASSLVVEQFF; DNA: TGCGCCAGCAGCTTGGTAGTCGAGCAGTTCTTC; V: TRBV5-1; J: TRBJ2-1; D: -; size: -
CDR3: CSARPDRPEAFF; DNA: TGCAGTGCTCGGCCCGATAGGCCTGAAGCTTTCTTT; V: TRBV20-1; J: TRBJ1-1; D: -; size: -
CDR3: CATSDRTSGTGELFF; DNA: TGTGCCACCAGTGACCGGACTAGCGGGACCGGGGAGCTGTTTTTT; V: TRBV24-1; J: TRBJ2-2; D: TRBD2; size: -
CDR3: CASDSGVYEQYF; DNA: TGCGCCAGTGACTCGGGAGTCTACGAGCAGTACTTC; V: TRBV5-1; J: TRBJ2-7; D: -; size: many
CDR3: CASSIRGDNEQFF; DNA: TGTGCCAGCTCCATCAGGGGGGACAATGAGCAGTTCTTC; V: TRBV18; J: TRBJ2-1; D: -; size: -
CDR3: CASSSGDKDNEQFF; DNA: TGCGCCAGCAGCTCAGGGGACAAGGACAATGAGCAGTTCTTC; V: TRBV5-1; J: TRBJ2-1; D: -; size: -
CDR3: CASSFGTGGFGSNQPQHF; DNA: TGTGCCAGCAGCTTCGGGACAGGGGGTTTCGGGAGCAATCAGCCCCAGCATTTT; V: TRBV12-3/TRBV12-4; J: TRBJ1-5; D: TRBD1; size: many
CDR3: CASRLDRGTDTQYF; DNA: TGTGCCAGCAGGCTGGACAGGGGAACAGATACGCAGTATTTT; V: TRBV28; J: TRBJ2-3; D: TRBD1; size: few
CDR3: CASSLYRGSFYEQYF; DNA: TGCGCCAGCAGCCTTTACAGGGGGTCCTTCTACGAGCAGTACTTC; V: TRBV5-1; J: TRBJ2-7; D: TRBD1; size: many
CDR3: CASSPIPGLAGDGSPGELFF; DNA: TGTGCCAGCAGTCCCATACCGGGACTAGCGGGAGATGGTTCGCCCGGGGAGCTGTTTTTT; V: TRBV6-2/TRBV6-3; J: TRBJ2-2; D: TRBD2; size: -
CDR3: CASSLAGPYTEAFF; DNA: TGTGCCAGCAGTTTAGCGGGCCCGTACACTGAAGCTTTCTTT; V: TRBV12-3/TRBV12-4; J: TRBJ1-1; D: -; size: many
CDR3: CSARGRGDYQPQHF; DNA: TGCAGTGCTAGAGGAAGAGGAGACTATCAGCCCCAGCATTTT; V: TRBV20-1; J: TRBJ1-5; D: -; size: -
CDR3: CASSLDWQDNQPQHF; DNA: TGCGCCAGCAGCTTGGATTGGCAGGACAATCAGCCCCAGCATTTT; V: TRBV5-1; J: TRBJ1-5; D: -; size: many
CDR3: CASSLVFFRDGYTF; DNA: TGCGCCAGCAGCTTGGTTTTTTTTCGGGATGGCTACACCTTC; V: TRBV5-1; J: TRBJ1-2; D: -; size: few
CDR3: CSATPGQIPYEQYF; DNA: TGCAGTGCCACCCCGGGACAGATCCCCTACGAGCAGTACTTC; V: TRBV20-1; J: TRBJ2-7; D: TRBD1; size: few
CDR3: CASSSDFEAFF; DNA: TGTGCCAGCAGCTCGGATTTCGAAGCGTTCTTT; V: TRBV7-9; J: TRBJ1-1; D: -; size: -
CDR3: CTISQDFLAGVGNEQFF; DNA: TGTACCATCAGCCAAGACTTTCTAGCGGGAGTCGGTAATGAGCAGTTCTTC; V: TRBV3-1; J: TRBJ2-1; D: TRBD2; size: -
CDR3: CASMSWTTRTSTDTQYF; DNA: TGCGCCAGCATGTCTTGGACTACTCGCACTAGCACAGATACGCAGTATTTT; V: TRBV5-1; J: TRBJ2-3; D: -; size: -
CDR3: CSASVSHRNQPQHF; DNA: TGCAGTGCTAGTGTGAGCCATAGGAATCAGCCCCAGCATTTT; V: TRBV20-1; J: TRBJ1-5; D: -; size: few
CDR3: CASSQGQIKYF; DNA: TGTGCCAGCAGTCAAGGACAGATCAAGTACTTC; V: TRBV6-5; J: TRBJ2-5; D: -; size: many